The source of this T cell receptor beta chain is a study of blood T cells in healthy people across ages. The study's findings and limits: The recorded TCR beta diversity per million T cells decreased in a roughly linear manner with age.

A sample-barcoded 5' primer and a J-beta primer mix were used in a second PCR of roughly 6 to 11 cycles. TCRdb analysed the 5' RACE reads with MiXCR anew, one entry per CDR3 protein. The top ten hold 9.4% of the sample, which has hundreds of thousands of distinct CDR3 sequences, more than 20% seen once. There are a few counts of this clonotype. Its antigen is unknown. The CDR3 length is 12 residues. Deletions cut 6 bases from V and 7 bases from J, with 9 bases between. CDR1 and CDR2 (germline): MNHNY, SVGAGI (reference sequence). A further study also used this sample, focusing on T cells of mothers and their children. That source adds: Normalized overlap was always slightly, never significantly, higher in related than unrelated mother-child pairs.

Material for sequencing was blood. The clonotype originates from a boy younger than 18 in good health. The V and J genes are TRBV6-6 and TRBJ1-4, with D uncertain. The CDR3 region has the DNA TGTGCCAGCAGACAGAGCGGTGAAAAACTGTTTTTT. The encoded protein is CASRQSGEKLFF.